A single sample is the source of the 3 T cell receptor beta chains below, sequenced in a study of T cells in Graves' hyperthyroidism and ophthalmopathy. Amplified regions were TCR beta CDR3 sequences from RNA transcripts. During a first-round RT-PCR of the TCR CDR3, the HTBI primer set was used. TCRdb redid the calling of the multiplex PCR reads with MiXCR, one entry per CDR3 protein. The table records roughly 500,000 distinct CDR3 sequences, around 42% of them present only once. Input material: peripheral blood or thyroid tissue (not recorded which). The receptor source for this set is an adult woman with Graves' disease, either hyperthyroidism or ophthalmopathy (not recorded which).

This clonotype was found once. J is TRBJ1-2 and V is TRBV14, with D perhaps TRBD1 (5 bases). CDR1 is SGHDN and CDR2 is FVKESK in the germline V gene. Trimming removed 5 bases from V and 3 bases from J, with 13 bases in between. This CDR3 region has 14 residues. The CDR3 here is CASSVGGADYGYTF. The CDR3 nucleotides read TGTGCCAGCAGCGTGGGAGGGGCGGACTATGGCTACACCTTC.

Comments on this clonotype: It may be a read error: a sequence one base away is much more abundant. The V and J genes are TRBV5-5 and TRBJ2-2, with D maybe TRBD2 (5 bases). The germline gives CDR1 SGHKS, CDR2 YYEKEE (reference sequence). This CDR3 region has 15 residues. The CDR3: CASSQAQGKTGKLFF. CDR3 coding DNA: TGTGCCAGCAGCCAAGCCCAAGGGAAGACCGGGAAGCTGTTTTTT.

The sample holds many counts of this clonotype. CDR3 region: CASSQEGIAGGYSAQHF. CDR3 nucleotide sequence: TGCGCCAGCAGCCAAGAAGGTATCGCAGGGGGATACTCAGCCCAGCATTTT. This chain uses TRBV4-1 with TRBJ1-5, with 7 positions matching TRBD1. The CDR3 has 17 residues. Looked up from germline, CDR1 is MGHRA and CDR2 is YSYEKL. The ends lost 0 bases at V and 11 bases at J; junction bases unmatched: 16.